The 5 T cell receptor beta chains in this list originate from one sample, sequenced in a study of T cells and copy number aberrations in small-cell lung cancer. Some clones are missing from TCRdb's copy, which holds only in-frame ones; the method was immunoSEQ multiplex PCR. This sample has around 9,200 clones, with 75% to 80% found just once. The material sequenced was normal tissue next to the tumor. Source of these receptors: a man between 60 and 75 years old with small cell lung cancer.

The chain links TRBV11-2 to TRBJ1-2; possible D gene TRBD1, 6 bases. Germline V gene sequence: CDR1 SGHAT, CDR2 FQNNGV. Trimming left V 1 base short and J 6 bases short, with 21 bases between. The CDR3 length is 17 residues. CDR3 protein: CASSLASSWGALHGYTF. CDR3 in DNA: TGTGCCAGCAGCTTAGCTTCCAGTTGGGGGGCTCTCCATGGCTACACCTTC.

The table lists this clone with a few counts. Other nucleotide sequences from this sample produce the same CDR3. V gene TRBV5-1 combines with J gene TRBJ2-3; D gene ambiguous. V was pared by 1 base and J by 4 bases, with 7 bases between. The CDR3 contains 13 residues. Germline lookup yields CDR1 SGHRS and CDR2 YFSETQ. The CDR3 spells CASSLIPADTQYF. For the CDR3, the DNA is TGCGCCAGCAGCTTGATACCGGCAGATACGCAGTATTTT.

The chain carries TRBV2 and TRBJ2-7; TRBD1 matches 9 bases. The CDR3 has 13 residues. With 5 bases clipped from V and 7 bases from J, the junction kept 6 bases outside the gene matches. Per the germline V gene, CDR1 is SNHLY and CDR2 is FYNNEI. The CDR3 sequence is CASSPQGAGEQYF. CDR3 nucleotide sequence: TGTGCCAGCAGTCCACAGGGGGCTGGGGAGCAGTACTTC.

The rearrangement joins TRBV6-4 to TRBJ2-1; 7 positions match TRBD2. Unmatched junction bases numbered 14, after V lost 6 bases and J lost 9 bases. The CDR3 loop spans 15 amino acids. Looked up from germline, CDR1 is MRHNA and CDR2 is SNTAGT. CDR3 nucleotides: TGTGCCAGCAGCCTATCGGGAGGAGAAGTTACTGAGCAGTTCTTC. It translates to CASSLSGGEVTEQFF.

The chain has TRBV7-9 and TRBJ2-2; D may be TRBD1 (6 bases). The CDR3 runs 14 residues. Germline assignment: CDR1 SEHNR and CDR2 FQNEAQ (reference sequence). The V gene lost 4 bases and the J gene lost 2 bases, with 8 bases spanning the gap. For the CDR3, the DNA is TGTGCCAGCAGCTACAGGGTTAACACCGGGGAGCTGTTTTTT. It is translated as CASSYRVNTGELFF.